These T cell receptor beta chains were read from a single sample in a study of Ad26.COV2.S vaccination and SARS-CoV-2 variants. This table comes from immunoSEQ multiplex PCR, and its TCRdb copy is limited to in-frame clones, with some not included. The table has about half a million clones, around 89% seen once. Source: peripheral blood, taken in a trial of Ad26.COV2.S vaccine versus placebo. These receptors were obtained from a person aged 18-60 years who received the Ad26.COV2.S COVID-19 vaccine or a placebo. Each CDR3 is given with its conserved first and last residue. The D gene is left open where the match is weak. The size entry is marked missing in some rows and otherwise reads once, few, many or a size class.

v_call	j_call	clone_size	d_call	cdr3_nt	cdr3_aa
TRBV7-3	TRBJ1-2	-	-	TGTGCCAGCAGCCCATCTCCGGACTATGGCTACACCTTC	CASSPSPDYGYTF
TRBV27	TRBJ2-1	once	TRBD2	TGTGCCAGCAGTCTAGCTAGCGGGAGAGGTGCGCGGAATGAGCAGTTCTTC	CASSLASGRGARNEQFF
TRBV7-9	TRBJ1-3	few	-	TGTGCCAGCAGCCGCCTCGGCCCTGGAGCCGGAAACACCATATATTTT	CASSRLGPGAGNTIYF
TRBV27	TRBJ2-1	few	-	TGTGCCAGCAGTATCCTGAGTCACAGCTCCTACAATGAGCAGTTCTTC	CASSILSHSSYNEQFF
TRBV3-1/TRBV3-2	TRBJ1-6	-	-	TGTGCCAGCAGCCATCATAGCCAGGGCCGAAGTAATTCACCCCTCCACTTT	CASSHHSQGRSNSPLHF
TRBV7-9	TRBJ2-7	-	-	TGTGCCAGCAGCTACCCGGGGCCTAGGGTAGTAGACGAGCAGTACTTC	CASSYPGPRVVDEQYF
TRBV7-3	TRBJ2-2	-	-	TGTGCCAGCAGCCCCCCCGGGAACACCGGGGAGCTGTTTTTT	CASSPPGNTGELFF
TRBV7-6	TRBJ2-7	-	-	TGTGCCAGCAGCCACGGACCCGCGAACTACGAGCAGTACTTC	CASSHGPANYEQYF
TRBV29-1	TRBJ1-2	once	-	TGCAGCGTTGTATGGGTCTATGGCTACACCTTC	CSVVWVYGYTF
TRBV7-6	TRBJ1-1	-	TRBD1	TGTGCCAGCAGCTTAGCGGGACAGGAGAACACTGAAGCTTTCTTT	CASSLAGQENTEAFF
TRBV28	TRBJ2-3	-	TRBD2	TGTGCCAGCAGTTTAAGACTAGCGGGAGGAGCCTCAGATACGCAGTATTTT	CASSLRLAGGASDTQYF
TRBV5-1	TRBJ1-1	-	TRBD1	TGCGCCAGCAGCCGCGGACAGGGGCGTGAAGCTTTCTTT	CASSRGQGREAFF
TRBV11-2	TRBJ2-4	-	-	TGTGCCAGCAGCTCAACACGGGGACTAGCCAAAAACATTCAGTACTTC	CASSSTRGLAKNIQYF
TRBV11-2	TRBJ2-3	-	TRBD1	TGTGCCAGCAGCCCCCGGACAGGGAGGACAGATACGCAGTATTTT	CASSPRTGRTDTQYF
TRBV28	TRBJ1-4	-	-	TGTGCCAGCAAAGGGGGACTCGAAAAACTGTTTTTT	CASKGGLEKLFF
TRBV2	TRBJ1-1	-	-	TGTGCCAGGAAAACACAGGGAAATCCTGAAGCTTTCTTT	CARKTQGNPEAFF